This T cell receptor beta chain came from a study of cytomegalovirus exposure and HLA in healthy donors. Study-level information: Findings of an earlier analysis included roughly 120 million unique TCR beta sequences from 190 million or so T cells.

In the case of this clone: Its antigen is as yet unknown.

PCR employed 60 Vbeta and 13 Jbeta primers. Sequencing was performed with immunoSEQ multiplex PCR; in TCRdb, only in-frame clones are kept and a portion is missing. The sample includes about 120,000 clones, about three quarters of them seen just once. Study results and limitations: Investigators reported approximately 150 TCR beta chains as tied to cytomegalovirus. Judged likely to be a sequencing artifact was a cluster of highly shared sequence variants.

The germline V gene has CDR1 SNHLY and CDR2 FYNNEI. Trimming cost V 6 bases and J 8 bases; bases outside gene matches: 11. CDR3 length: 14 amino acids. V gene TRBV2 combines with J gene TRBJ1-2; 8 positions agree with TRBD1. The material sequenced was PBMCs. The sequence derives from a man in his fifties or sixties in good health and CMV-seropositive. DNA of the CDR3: TGTGCCAGCAGGACCACAGGACAGGGATGGGGCTACACCTTC. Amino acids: CASRTTGQGWGYTF.